Given below is one T cell receptor (beta chain) in context. Its antigen is currently unknown. The data belong to a study of cytomegalovirus exposure and HLA in healthy donors. PCR amplification relied on 60 Vbeta primers (plus 13 Jbeta primers). This table comes from immunoSEQ multiplex PCR, and its TCRdb copy is limited to in-frame clones, with some not included. The table lists almost 200,000 clones, about 85% of them singletons. V was clipped by 3 bases and J by 3 bases; unmatched bases: 9. Germline V gene sequence: CDR1 SGDLS, CDR2 YYNGEE. This CDR3 is built from 18 residues. Study observations and caveats: A further, later analysis showed that HLA-associated TCR beta chains (compared with equally common others) were more clonally expanded.

The receptor was isolated from a male donor in good health and CMV-seropositive. The rearrangement joins TRBV9 to TRBJ2-7; 16 positions match TRBD2. Sequenced input: PBMCs. CDR3: CASSANPGTSGRVYEQYF. In nucleotides, the CDR3 is TGTGCCAGCAGCGCCAACCCCGGGACTAGCGGGAGGGTCTACGAGCAGTACTTC.